These 4 T cell receptor beta chains came from one sample sequenced in a study of T cells in Graves' hyperthyroidism and ophthalmopathy (dated by TCRdb to between 2018 and 2021). Library preparation employed multiplex PCR. The sequencer listed for this sample is Illumina HiSeq 2000. The TCR beta CDR3 regions were amplified from RNA transcripts. The first round of RT-PCR for the TCR CDR3 was performed with the HTBI primer set and the Qiagen OneStep RT-PCR kit. TCRdb reanalyzed the raw reads on its own, using fastp at Q25 for trimming and MiXCR for clone calling, and kept in-frame beta chains. Rows matching on CDR3 protein sequence are summarized as one entry with the most common DNA and genes. The sample contains about 290,000 distinct CDR3 sequences, around 17% of them found a single time. Of the sample, 33% falls within the top ten clones. Sequenced sample: blood. These receptors came from a man aged 30 to 39 with Graves' hyperthyroidism.

This clonotype was observed at least ten times. The rearrangement uses TRBV7-9 and TRBJ2-1, with 7 nucleotides matching TRBD2. Germline loops: CDR1 SEHNR, CDR2 FQNEAQ (reference sequence). Germline trimming cut 1 base from V and 6 bases from J; bases unmatched to any gene: 6. This CDR3 is 15 amino acids long. The CDR3 nucleotides are TGTGCCAGCAGCTTAGGCGGGAGTGTCGGCAATGAGCAGTTCTTC. This sequence encodes CASSLGGSVGNEQFF.

This clonotype was detected only a few times. The J gene is TRBJ2-3, the V gene TRBV19; TRBD2 agrees at 14 bases. Germline CDR1 and CDR2: LNHDA and SQIVND (reference sequence). The J segment lost 1 base and the V segment lost 4 bases, leaving 13 bases of the junction unmatched. The CDR3 has 20 residues. The chain's CDR3 is CASSTRLAGGNEQRTDTQYF. As DNA, the CDR3 is TGTGCCAGTAGTACCAGACTAGCGGGAGGGAACGAACAGCGCACAGATACGCAGTATTTT.

The V call is TRBV9, the J call TRBJ2-1, with D possibly TRBD2 on 6 matching bases. V was clipped by 3 bases and J by 5 bases, with 12 bases between them. CDR3 length: 14 residues. Germline V gene data show CDR1 as SGDLS and CDR2 as YYNGEE. CDR3 sequence reads: CASSEGTGHNEQFF. CDR3 bases: TGTGCCAGCAGCGAGGGGACTGGGCACAATGAGCAGTTCTTC.

This clonotype was seen more than once but under ten times. This sequence joins TRBV6-1 and TRBJ1-2; D remains unclear. Germline V gene data show CDR1 as MNHNS and CDR2 as SASEGT. Trimming took 6 bases from V and 14 from J, leaving 22 bases between them. This CDR3 contains 13 residues. The CDR3 here is CASSPTSRRRCTF. DNA for the CDR3: TGTGCCAGCAGCCCTACTTCTCGACGGCGGTGTACCTTC.